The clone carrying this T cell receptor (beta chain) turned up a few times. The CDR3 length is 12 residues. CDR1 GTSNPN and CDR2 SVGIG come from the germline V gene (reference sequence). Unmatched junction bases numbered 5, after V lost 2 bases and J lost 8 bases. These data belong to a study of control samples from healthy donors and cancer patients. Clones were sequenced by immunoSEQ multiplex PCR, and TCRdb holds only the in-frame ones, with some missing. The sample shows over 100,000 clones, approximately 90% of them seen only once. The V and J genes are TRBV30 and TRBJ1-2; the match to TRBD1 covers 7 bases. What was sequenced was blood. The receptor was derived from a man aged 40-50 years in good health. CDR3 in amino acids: CAWSPRQGGYTF. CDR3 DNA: TGTGCCTGGAGTCCCCGACAGGGAGGCTACACCTTC.